This T cell receptor (beta chain) was obtained from a study of molecular identifiers for immune sequencing clone quantification (dated by TCRdb to 2017 to 2018). Regarding the research as a whole: For a replicate experiment, RNA from around 20,000 or 99,000 naive CD8 T cells was divided into five aliquots, of which four were sequenced. This methods study benchmarked molecular-identifier clustering-based TCR repertoire sequencing (MIDCIRS) and TCR RNA copy counting, using CD8 T cells to do so.

This clonotype was observed many times. There is no known antigen for this receptor. Per-base qualities were not stored, and no clone one base away is much larger. The germline V gene (reference sequence) gives CDR1 as SEHNR and CDR2 as FQNEAQ. Counted from cysteine to phenylalanine, this CDR3 has 16 amino acids. The DNA shown is the 48-base CDR3, in frame from base 1. V and J lose 0 bases and 7 bases, and a span of 15 bases separates them. The study at large found these results: The naive libraries included spiked-in Jurkat TCR RNA (around 10 copies' worth), and this RNA is not part of the donor repertoire. When barcode sub-clustering was omitted, TCR diversity was inflated by chimeric consensus sequences, with chimeras reaching as high as 47%. Modeling gave about three recovered TCR RNA copies per cell versus 8 to 10 by digital PCR, implying about 30% capture efficiency. In CMV-specific effector cells, clones with more than 20 RNA copies accounted for over 99% of molecules, whereas in naive cells such clones accounted for under 1%. Spiked-in Jurkat TCR RNA equivalent to a single cell was reported to be detectable even among fewer than 1.2 million naive CD8 T cells. Highly expanded clone sizes could be underestimated because identical TCR molecules may share a barcode.

Libraries of naive CD8 T cells were built from anywhere between about 18,000 and 1,000,000 sorted cells, with 10%, 30% or 50% of the purified RNA used. Naive CD8 T cells were FACS-sorted as CD8+CD4-CCR7+CD45RA+ on a BD FACSAria II into RLT Plus buffer. To test detection sensitivity, Jurkat RNA equivalent to more than 8 TCR copies was spiked into samples of about 19,000-1,000,000 naive CD8 T cells. CD8 T cells were enriched using RosetteSep CD8+ T Cell Enrichment Cocktail and Ficoll-Paque, and the enriched cells then underwent ACK red cell lysis. Library preparation employed PCR. Sequencing was carried out with an Illumina HiSeq 4000. Preparation of bulk TCR libraries followed a previously described approach, with the TCR primers listed in Table S5. Total RNA was purified with the Qiagen AllPrep DNA/RNA kit. Before analysis, reads from multiple sequencing runs of the same library were pooled. For the original study's pipeline: Reads were retained only if their TCR constant sequence matched exactly, and those retained reads were trimmed to 150 nt and grouped according to their 12-nt molecular barcodes. Reads in each barcode group were sub-clustered using a 15% Levenshtein threshold, and a quality-weighted consensus sequence was built for each RNA molecule. Non-functional sequences were filtered out, along with any lower-count sequence sitting one edit away from another sequence. Based on fitting two negative binomial distributions, any barcode sub-cluster with under 20% of the maximum read count was discarded. The raw public reads went through TCRdb reprocessing: fastp at Q25, MiXCR clone calling, in-frame beta chains kept. Under each unique CDR3 protein, matching rows form one entry showing the most common genes and DNA. These V and J calls are TCRdb output, not the study's own analysis. The table for this sample lists approximately 670,000 distinct CDR3 sequences; 15% to 20% of them were counted only once. The ten largest clonotypes hold 0.85% to 0.9% of the sample.

Source material: naive CD8+ T cells from blood, with Jurkat cell RNA spiked in. Taken with the paper, the label for cell subset or site translates to: FACS-sorted CD8+CD4-CCR7+CD45RA+ naive T cells. This clonotype was sampled from a human donor in good health. Some libraries in this study had Jurkat cell RNA spiked in. The rearrangement combines TRBV7-9 with TRBJ1-4, with TRBD1 as a weak D call on 6 bases. The nucleotides read TGTGCCAGCAGCTTAGCGAAGAGGGGGGCGCTTGAAAAACTGTTTTTT. Translated, this is CASSLAKRGALEKLFF.